The present entry profiles one TCR beta chain with its context. This clone's antigen is unknown. No base quality values were provided; no much bigger clone lies one nucleotide off. Library method: the immunoSEQ multiplex PCR assay. A mixture of 60 forward primers for TCR Vbeta segments and 13 reverse primers for TCR Jbeta segments was used in the multiplex PCR. The CDR3 region of rearranged TCR beta genes was amplified from genomic DNA with a multiplex PCR assay. The Illumina HiSeq System was used to sequence the amplified TCR beta libraries as 87-base-pair reads. The source study handled its data this way. A later analysis counted tens of millions of unique TCR beta chains across the 690 or so repertoires, and around 9.9 million of these chains were shared by at least two donors. Raw reads were error-corrected and collapsed into unique sequences with a nearest-neighbor algorithm that merged closely related sequences to remove PCR and sequencing errors. V, D and J gene segments were assigned by aligning CDR3 sequences to IMGT reference sequences. For a sequence to be retained, a match of at least six nucleotides was required to both a V gene segment and a J gene segment. A rearrangement was called productive if the CDR3 had no stop codons and remained in frame with V and J, and every other rearrangement was called non-productive. CDR3 was defined by IMGT convention, running from the second conserved V-encoded cysteine to the conserved J-encoded phenylalanine. The earlier analysis of a few hundred of the donors excluded sequences that lacked an unambiguous match to a single V gene segment. In an earlier analysis of about 590 of the donors, a V segment was called functional when productive rearrangements were above 56.7%, and segregating when the standard deviation between donors exceeded 5%. A statistical classification framework was developed to diagnose cytomegalovirus status using the catalog of TCR beta chain sequences. In a later analysis, V and J genes were assigned by comparing TCR nucleotide sequences against IMGT/GENE-DB human TR gene sequences. Using the TCRdist pipeline, a later analysis assigned CDR3 sequences along with most-parsimonious VDJ recombination scenarios. In a later analysis, each TCR beta chain was defined by its CDR3 amino acid sequence together with its V-gene family, and reads lacking a unique V-gene family were excluded. To address suspected cross-contamination and a sequencing artifact, a later analysis removed around 600 highly shared, low-generation-probability nucleotide sequences. A later analysis calculated a clonal expansion index for each public chain from normalized within-repertoire ranks of inferred template counts. In a later analysis, generation probabilities were computed using a VDJ recombination model fitted to out-of-frame rearrangements, and the results were checked against IGoR. In a later analysis, hypergeometric tests were used to score TCR-TCR, TCR-HLA and TCR-CMV co-occurrence, with a repertoire-size bias correction applied to TCR pairs. A later analysis estimated false discovery rates by permuting HLA or CMV assignments 20 times. In a later analysis, co-occurring TCRs were grouped using DBSCAN, with TCRdist sequence similarity added in when clustering inside HLA-allele-positive subsets. Repertoires with fewer than 30,000 or more than 120,000 public chains, plus five repertoires with anomalous nucleotide sharing, were excluded from co-occurrence clustering. The table was pulled from immuneACCESS by TCRdb, which kept in-frame rearrangements only. Such tables lose some clones; where checked, under half of the loss comes from unresolved V genes, and the rest has no known cause. That table is the source of V, J and clone size, and D and trimming were worked out from the DNA. In this sample the table shows approximately 180,000 clones, about 80% of which occur a single time. Less than 8% of the sample comes from the top ten.

Measured from the cysteine to the phenylalanine, the CDR3 is 14 residues long. Only CDR3 DNA is held: 42 bases, read in frame from base 1. CDR1 and CDR2, looked up from the germline V gene, are SGHRS and YFSETQ. The junction shows trimming of 4 bases on V and 2 bases on J, and the gene matches do not reach 4 bases of it. The cohort was made up of around 720 healthy bone marrow donors. At the time of sampling, every cohort member was nominally healthy, though immune exposures that went unrecorded were likely present. The donor was CMV seropositive and was included in the group of 250 to 300 seropositive cohort members. Each donor provided a peripheral blood sample, and peripheral blood mononuclear cells were used for TCR beta sequencing. The Qiagen DNeasy Blood Extraction Kit was used to extract genomic DNA from the blood cell samples. The sample is drawn from a study of cytomegalovirus exposure and HLA in healthy donors listed by TCRdb under 2017. Some background on the complete study: An earlier analysis of a few hundred of the donors reported under 300 Gb of sequence data and roughly 120 million unique TCR beta sequences obtained from around 170 million T cells. All discovery cohort repertoires had been generated on a single sequencing platform. Rather than using new phenotypic data, the later analysis identified candidate immune exposures from TCR beta sequences and from how often those sequences occurred across donors. In addition to the first cohort of 650 to 750 subjects, a separate validation cohort of under 150 different subjects was used. HLA typing covered class I and class II loci at four-digit resolution. The number of donors typed differed by locus, with roughly 620-630 for A, B, C, DRB1 and DQB1, around 560 for DQA1, over 600 for DPA1, and 450 to 480 for DPB1. The study aimed to test whether signatures of past pathogen exposure could be identified by cataloging public T cell receptors. An early release that covered around 590 HLA-typed donors contained around 300 gigabases of sequencing data and 70 million to 100 million unique TCR sequences. Genome-wide SNP genotypes for about 65% of the roughly 700 donors were used in a later genetic analysis, which treated that subset as a discovery cohort. Using immunosequencing, the study profiled T cell repertoires from around 680 subjects and related those repertoires to cytomegalovirus serostatus. The genetic ancestry cluster associated with self-reported Caucasian donors included 65% to 90% of the approximately 410 genotyped donors. To predict cytomegalovirus infection status, the study brought together high-throughput TCR immunosequencing, statistical association of individual TCRs with disease status, and machine learning. Roughly 5 DR-DQ haplotypes were handled as single units for association and clustering, since linkage in the cohort was strong. Donor age, sex, ethnicity and CMV serostatus were compiled together with the repertoire data. Among about 390 genotyped donors of the cohort, an average of 235,054 unique TCR beta nucleotide sequences were sequenced per donor, 15% to 20% of them non-productive. An earlier analysis of more than 450 of the donors used high-throughput TCR beta sequencing to judge whether each TCR beta V gene segment behaved as functional or pseudogenic. A later analysis re-analyzed previously published TCR beta repertoires from roughly 600 donors and added high-resolution HLA genotyping to study TCR occurrence patterns.

The study at large found these results: Most TCR sequences were seen in very few donors, while some public TCRs were found in many individuals. Several of the top co-occurrence clusters appeared to be linked to parvovirus B19, influenza, CMV and Epstein-Barr virus, according to a later analysis. The classifier was reported to diagnose cytomegalovirus status with high specificity and sensitivity in both the original cohort and the validation cohort. An earlier analysis of 450 to 750 of the donors showed that most TCR beta V segments appeared in productive rearrangements either about 87% or about 30% of the time, which broadly matched IMGT annotations. Three of the identified cytomegalovirus-associated TCR beta chains were confirmed in vitro to be specific for cytomegalovirus antigens. The cohort was sequenced for TCR beta chains only, and without alpha or paired-chain data the features that could be detected were limited. According to a later analysis, TCR association rates differed among HLA loci, with DRB1 alleles showing the most associated TCRs and HLA-C alleles showing the fewest. A further reported finding was that TCR beta sequences accurately predicted the HLA-A and HLA-B alleles for most subjects in the first cohort. Some IMGT-functional V segments, including TRBV6-2 and TRBV6-3, could not be told apart with the 87-base-pair reads, so those segments were excluded. A cluster of highly shared sequence variants was judged likely to represent a technical artifact of the sequencing pipeline. Correlated functional status among segregating V segments might reflect linkage disequilibrium, but an unknown experimental factor could not be ruled out. The only immune exposure information available for the cohort was CMV serostatus. In a later genetic analysis, a missense DCLRE1C variant was associated with V-gene and J-gene trimming of TCR beta chains, and the association was replicated in an independent cohort. The study gave a list of about 150 TCR beta chains associated with cytomegalovirus. Compared with equally common non-associated chains, HLA-associated TCR beta chains in a later analysis were more clonally expanded and had lower generation probabilities. It was suggested by the authors that the approach could potentially be generalized to other disease states and immunological phenotypes. When HLA alleles, especially DR and DQ, strongly co-occurred, TCR associations were difficult to assign to individual alleles. In a later analysis, around 15,000 TCR beta sequences were associated with specific HLA alleles at a false discovery rate of 0.05. The presence/absence analyses assumed that sequencing depth was roughly uniform across donors, and that assumption may not be true. HLA typing was unavailable for some donors at each locus, so association tests used only the typed subset. Compared with the 666-donor mean, donors in an Asian-associated ancestry cluster had fewer N-insertions in productive TCRs, according to a later genetic analysis. The earlier analysis of almost 600 of the donors excluded around 17 rarely observed V segments, including chromosome 9 orphons, because counts were too low. Most CMV-associated TCR beta chains appeared to be HLA-restricted in a later analysis, and the HLA associations seemed to be driven largely by CMV exposure.

Specimen: PBMCs. This receptor was identified in a man in his forties in good health and CMV-seropositive. The receptor chain draws on TRBV5-1 and TRBJ2-5, with 8 middle bases fitting TRBD2. CDR3 reads: CASSPGTSQETQYF. The bases are TGCGCCAGCAGCCCGGGGACTAGTCAAGAGACCCAGTACTTC. The reference TRBV5-1 and TRBJ2-5 proteins fill in what lies around the CDR3, so the full variable domain reads KAGVTQTPRYLIKTRGQQVTLSCSPISGHRSVSWYQQTPGQGLQFLFEYFSETQRNKGNFPGRFSGRQFSNSRSEMNVSTLELGDSALYLCASSPGTSQETQYFGPGTRLLVL.